This passage covers 20 T cell receptor beta chains from one sample sequenced in a study of T-cell reconstitution after alpha-beta-depleted transplantation in children (dated by TCRdb to 2015 to 2016). Library generation was performed with PCR. TCRdb lists the instrument as Illumina HiSeq 2500. TCR libraries were prepared with molecular barcoding, using unique molecular identifiers to normalize TCRbeta repertoire quantification. The raw public data were reprocessed by TCRdb itself: fastp quality trimming at Q25, MiXCR clonotype calling, in-frame beta chains only. Rows with a matching CDR3 protein are joined into one entry that keeps the most common DNA and genes. The sample contains over 550,000 distinct CDR3 sequences, under 12% of them found a single time. Together, the top ten hold 4% to 5% of the sample. The sequenced sample was PBMCs from the stem cell graft donor, obtained from the stem cell graft. These receptors all stem from a human donor who donated a stem cell graft to a child with acute myeloid leukemia.

A few counts support this clonotype. This sequence joins TRBV5-1 and TRBJ2-1; 11 nucleotides match TRBD2. The CDR3 length is 13 residues. Germline CDR1 SGHRS, CDR2 YFSETQ. The ends lost 5 bases at V and 6 bases at J; junction bases unmatched: 1. The CDR3: CASSGTSGNEQFF. CDR3 DNA: TGCGCCAGCAGTGGGACTAGCGGCAATGAGCAGTTCTTC. Using reference TRBV5-1 and TRBJ2-1 for the parts outside the CDR3, the full variable domain is KAGVTQTPRYLIKTRGQQVTLSCSPISGHRSVSWYQQTPGQGLQFLFEYFSETQRNKGNFPGRFSGRQFSNSRSEMNVSTLELGDSALYLCASSGTSGNEQFFGPGTRLTVL.

This clonotype was seen a few times. V is TRBV4-3 and J is TRBJ2-7; 8 bases agree with TRBD1. The CDR3 extends over 16 amino acids. Losses at the gene ends were 0 bases for V and 2 bases for J; bases not matched to a gene: 6. The germline V gene has CDR1 LGHNA and CDR2 YSLEER. In nucleotides, the CDR3 is TGCGCCAGCAGCCAAGATCTAACAGGGGGTACCTACGAGCAGTACTTC. This sequence encodes CASSQDLTGGTYEQYF.

In its sample, this clonotype was seen a few times. The chain carries TRBV10-3 and TRBJ2-1, with 7 bases aligning to TRBD2. This CDR3 contains 14 residues. V was clipped by 4 bases and J by 5 bases; unmatched bases: 5. Germline V gives CDR1 ENHRY, CDR2 SYGVKD. CDR3 amino acids: CAISGSGGNNEQFF. The CDR3 DNA reads TGTGCCATCAGTGGGTCGGGAGGTAACAATGAGCAGTTCTTC.

CDR3 sequence: CASSLNRETEAFF. For the CDR3, the DNA is TGTGCCAGCAGCTTAAACAGGGAAACTGAAGCTTTCTTT. The V and J genes are TRBV7-3 and TRBJ1-1; D is possibly TRBD1 (6 bases). The length of the CDR3 is 13 residues. Trimming cost V 1 base and J 5 bases, with 8 bases left between them. Germline assignment: CDR1 SGHTA and CDR2 FQGTGA.

A remark on this clonotype: Likely a read error: the CDR3 ends without its conserved phenylalanine or tryptophan. The limits of the CDR3 on the DNA are not certain, so only TCRdb's listed CDR3 is given. The V and J genes are TRBV3-1 and TRBJ1-4. The CDR3 length equals 13 residues, ends included. CDR1 and CDR2 (germline): LGHDT, YNNKEL (reference sequence). The CDR3 loop is CASSQDPKGRPNL.

In this sample, this clonotype turned up many times. This chain connects TRBV29-1 to TRBJ2-5, with TRBD2 identical over 7 bases. Germline V gene data show CDR1 as SQVTM and CDR2 as ANQGSEA. The J segment lost 2 bases and the V segment lost 1 base, leaving 7 bases of the junction unmatched. The CDR3 length is 15 residues. CDR3 sequence reads: CSVEGPSGQQETQYF. In DNA form, the CDR3 reads TGCAGCGTTGAAGGCCCTAGCGGTCAACAAGAGACCCAGTACTTC. Using reference TRBV29-1 and TRBJ2-5 for the parts outside the CDR3, the full variable domain is SAVISQKPSRDICQRGTSLTIQCQVDSQVTMMFWYRQQPGQSLTLIATANQGSEATYESGFVIDKFPISRPNLTFSTLTVSNMSPEDSSIYLCSVEGPSGQQETQYFGPGTRLLVL.

The sample holds a few counts of this clonotype. V usage is TRBV7-2 and J usage is TRBJ1-6, with D possibly TRBD1 on 6 matching bases. Between the trimmed V and J ends, which lost 5 bases and 6 bases, there was a span of 11 bases. From germline, CDR1 is SGHTA and CDR2 FQGNSA. This CDR3 spans 14 amino acids. The CDR3 loop is CASSPGAANSPLHF. The CDR3 bases are TGTGCCAGCAGCCCAGGGGCTGCTAATTCACCCCTCCACTTT.

The V gene is TRBV12-3 or TRBV12-4, the J gene TRBJ2-1; TRBD2 aligns across 10 bases. The CDR3 runs to 17 residues. J gave up 6 bases and V 2 bases, and 10 bases lay outside the gene matches. CDR3 in amino acids: CASSLLARTSGANEQFF. CDR3 DNA: TGTGCCAGCAGTTTACTCGCCCGGACTAGCGGAGCCAATGAGCAGTTCTTC.

There are a few counts of this clonotype. The chain couples TRBV27 to TRBJ1-1; no firm D call. Germline lookup yields CDR1 MNHEY and CDR2 SMNVEV (reference sequence). The CDR3 runs to 16 residues. V lost 5 bases, J lost 5 bases, and 21 bases lay in between. The CDR3 bases are TGTGCCAGCAGTCTAAGGAGGGATCTCGTAGGAACTGAAGCTTTCTTT. Translated, it gives CASSLRRDLVGTEAFF.

This clonotype was seen only a few times. V gene TRBV10-3 combines with J gene TRBJ2-7, with a weak D call TRBD2 (5 bases). Germline V gene data show CDR1 as ENHRY and CDR2 as SYGVKD. The CDR3 runs to 11 residues. Trimming removed 7 bases at V and 3 bases at J, with 7 bases between. The CDR3 sequence is CAIMEDYEQYF. The CDR3 nucleotides are TGTGCCATCATGGAGGACTACGAGCAGTACTTC.

This sequence joins TRBV20-1 and TRBJ2-5; 9 bases map to TRBD2. After removal of 6 bases from V and 4 bases from J, the junction contained 12 bases not matched to a gene. The CDR3 has 15 residues. The V gene's germline CDR1 is DFQATT and CDR2 SNEGSKA (reference sequence). The CDR3 coding sequence is TGCAGTGCCCCCCAGGGCGGGAGGGCCGGAGAGACCCAGTACTTC. This encodes CSAPQGGRAGETQYF.

V gene TRBV28 combines with J gene TRBJ2-7; 13 bases map to TRBD2. Per germline, CDR1 MDHEN and CDR2 SYDVKM. The CDR3 contains 19 residues. Trimming cost V 3 bases and J 4 bases; bases outside gene matches: 15. The DNA for the CDR3 is TGTGCCAGCAGTTTCGCACGATTCGGACTAGCGGGAGTTCGTTACGAGCAGTACTTC. Translating it yields CASSFARFGLAGVRYEQYF. Variable domain in full (rest from reference TRBV28 and TRBJ2-7): DVKVTQSSRYLVKRTGEKVFLECVQDMDHENMFWYRQDPGLGLRLIYFSYDVKMKEKGDIPEGYSVSREKKERFSLILESASTNQTSMYLCASSFARFGLAGVRYEQYFGPGTRLTVT.

This clonotype appeared a few times. The genes are TRBV7-8 and TRBJ2-3; no definite D call. CDR3 length: 15 amino acids. V was clipped by 4 bases and J by 1 base, with 12 bases between them. Germline V CDR1 and CDR2: SGHVS, FQNEAQ. CDR3 sequence reads: CASSSAALRTDTQYF. CDR3 nucleotide sequence: TGTGCCAGCAGCTCGGCGGCACTCCGCACAGATACGCAGTATTTT.

The rearrangement links TRBV7-2 to TRBJ2-5, with TRBD2 matching 11 bases. The CDR3 consists of 16 residues. V lost 2 bases, J lost 2 bases, and 4 bases stayed unmatched. Germline CDR1 reads SGHTA; CDR2 reads FQGNSA. The CDR3 sequence is CASSLPRLAGQETQYF. CDR3 DNA: TGTGCCAGCAGCTTACCCCGACTAGCGGGGCAAGAGACCCAGTACTTC.

This clonotype has just a few counts. V is TRBV29-1 and J is TRBJ1-1; D is ambiguous. Germline V gives CDR1 SQVTM, CDR2 ANQGSEA. Trimming pared 5 bases from V and 5 bases from J, leaving 12 bases between. The length of the CDR3 is 12 residues. The CDR3 spells CSVNLKVTEAFF. The DNA for the CDR3 is TGCAGCGTTAATCTAAAGGTAACTGAAGCTTTCTTT. Full variable domain (outside the CDR3, taken from reference TRBV29-1 and TRBJ1-1): SAVISQKPSRDICQRGTSLTIQCQVDSQVTMMFWYRQQPGQSLTLIATANQGSEATYESGFVIDKFPISRPNLTFSTLTVSNMSPEDSSIYLCSVNLKVTEAFFGQGTRLTVV.

This clonotype has just a few counts. The chain is built from TRBV6-1 and TRBJ1-5; D ambiguous. Trimming left V 6 bases short and J 1 base short, with 13 bases between. The CDR3 loop spans 15 amino acids. Germline assignment: CDR1 MNHNS and CDR2 SASEGT. The CDR3 sequence is CASRRVASSNQPQHF. The DNA for the CDR3 is TGTGCCAGCAGGCGCGTGGCCTCGAGCAATCAGCCCCAGCATTTT.

The chain is built from TRBV20-1 and TRBJ2-5; 10 bases align to TRBD1. J gave up 5 bases and V 5 bases, and 5 bases lay outside the gene matches. Germline values: CDR1 DFQATT, CDR2 SNEGSKA (reference sequence). The CDR3 covers 13 residues. CDR3 sequence (DNA): TGCAGTGCTCCGGGACAGGGGTCGGAGACCCAGTACTTC. Residues: CSAPGQGSETQYF.

This clonotype was picked up one time. V usage is TRBV28 and J usage is TRBJ1-2, with 9 bases that match TRBD1. The V and J ends lost 4 bases and 8 bases, in that order; junction bases with no gene match: 5. Per the germline V gene, CDR1 is MDHEN and CDR2 is SYDVKM. This CDR3 comprises 13 residues. In DNA, the CDR3 is TGTGCCAGCAGTTACAGGGGGCCTCAGGGCTACACCTTC. It specifies CASSYRGPQGYTF.

This clonotype came up many times. The CDR3 DNA reads TGCAGCGTTGAAGGGACAGGGTCTGGCTACACCTTC. Encoded protein: CSVEGTGSGYTF. This chain uses TRBV29-1 with TRBJ1-2, with 8 bases aligning to TRBD1. CDR3 length equals 12 residues. Germline V gives CDR1 SQVTM, CDR2 ANQGSEA. V shed 1 base, J shed 7 bases, and the junction held 2 bases outside the gene matches.

The chain recombines TRBV6-1 with TRBJ2-3; tentatively, D is TRBD2 (5 bases). The germline V and J ends were trimmed by 10 bases and 1 base, with 21 bases remaining between them. The CDR3 length is 16 residues. The germline V gene has CDR1 MNHNS and CDR2 SASEGT. CDR3 sequence: CATLRASLSGTDTQYF. The CDR3 coding sequence is TGTGCCACCCTGCGGGCGTCCCTCTCTGGCACAGATACGCAGTATTTT.